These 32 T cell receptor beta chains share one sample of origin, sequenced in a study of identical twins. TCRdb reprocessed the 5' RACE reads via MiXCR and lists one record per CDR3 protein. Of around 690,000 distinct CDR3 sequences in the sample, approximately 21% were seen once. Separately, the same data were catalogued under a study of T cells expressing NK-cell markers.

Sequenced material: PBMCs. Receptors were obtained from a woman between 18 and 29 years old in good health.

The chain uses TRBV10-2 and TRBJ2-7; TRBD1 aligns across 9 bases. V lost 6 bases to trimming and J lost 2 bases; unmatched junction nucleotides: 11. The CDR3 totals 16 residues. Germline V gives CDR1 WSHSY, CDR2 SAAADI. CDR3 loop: CASSASGTGNPYEQYF. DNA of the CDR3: TGCGCCAGCAGCGCTTCCGGGACAGGGAACCCCTACGAGCAGTACTTC.

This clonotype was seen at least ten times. Here the CDR3 reads CASSPRGGTGNTIYF. DNA of the CDR3: TGTGCCAGCAGCCCCCGTGGGGGGACTGGAAACACCATATATTTT. The chain carries TRBV7-2 and TRBJ1-3, with D maybe TRBD1 (5 bases). The V gene lost 5 bases and the J gene lost 2 bases, with 13 bases spanning the gap. The CDR3 contains 15 residues. CDR1 and CDR2 (germline): SGHTA, FQGNSA. Looking up the rest from reference TRBV7-2 and TRBJ1-3 gives the full variable domain: GAGVSQSPSNKVTEKGKDVELRCDPISGHTALYWYRQSLGQGLEFLIYFQGNSAPDKSGLPSDRFSAERTGGSVSTLTIQRTQQEDSAVYLCASSPRGGTGNTIYFGEGSWLTVV.

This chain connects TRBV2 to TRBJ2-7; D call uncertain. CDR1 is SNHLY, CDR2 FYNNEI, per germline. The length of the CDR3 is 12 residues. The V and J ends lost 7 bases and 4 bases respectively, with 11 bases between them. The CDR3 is CASNGDGYEQYF. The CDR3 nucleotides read TGTGCCAGCAACGGAGACGGTTACGAGCAGTACTTC.

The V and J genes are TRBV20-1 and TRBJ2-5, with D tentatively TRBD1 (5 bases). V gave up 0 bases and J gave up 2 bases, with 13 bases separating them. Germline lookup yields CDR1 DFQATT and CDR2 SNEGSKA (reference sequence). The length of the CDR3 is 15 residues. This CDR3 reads CSARDRAGLQETQYF. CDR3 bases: TGCAGTGCTAGAGATCGGGCAGGGCTACAAGAGACCCAGTACTTC.

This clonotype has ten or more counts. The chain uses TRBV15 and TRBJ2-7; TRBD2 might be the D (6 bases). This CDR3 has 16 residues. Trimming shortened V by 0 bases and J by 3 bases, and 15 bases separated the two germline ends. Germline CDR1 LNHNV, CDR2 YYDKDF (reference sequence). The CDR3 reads CATSREGLADNYEQYF. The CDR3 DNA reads TGTGCCACCAGCAGAGAAGGGTTAGCGGACAACTACGAGCAGTACTTC.

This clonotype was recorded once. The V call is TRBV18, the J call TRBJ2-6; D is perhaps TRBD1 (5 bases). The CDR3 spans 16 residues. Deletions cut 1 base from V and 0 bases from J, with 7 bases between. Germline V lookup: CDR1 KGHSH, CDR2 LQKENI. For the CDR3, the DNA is TGTGCCAGCTCACCACTGGGGCTCTCTGGGGCCAACGTCCTGACTTTC. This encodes CASSPLGLSGANVLTF.

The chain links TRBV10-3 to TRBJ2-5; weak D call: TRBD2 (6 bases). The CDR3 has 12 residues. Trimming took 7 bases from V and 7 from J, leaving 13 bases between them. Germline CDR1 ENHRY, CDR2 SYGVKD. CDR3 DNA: TGTGCCATCACGGGGGTTGACGGGACCCAGTACTTC. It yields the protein CAITGVDGTQYF.

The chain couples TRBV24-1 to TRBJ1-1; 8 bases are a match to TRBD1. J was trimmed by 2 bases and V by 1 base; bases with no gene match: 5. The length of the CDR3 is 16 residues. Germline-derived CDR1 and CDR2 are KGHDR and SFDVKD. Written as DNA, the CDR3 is TGTGCCACCAGTGATTTCGGCGACAGGGGAAACACTGAAGCTTTCTTT. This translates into CATSDFGDRGNTEAFF.

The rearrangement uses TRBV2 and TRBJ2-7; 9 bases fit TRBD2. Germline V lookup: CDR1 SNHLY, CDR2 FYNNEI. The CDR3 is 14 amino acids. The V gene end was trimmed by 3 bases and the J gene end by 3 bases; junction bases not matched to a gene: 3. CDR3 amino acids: CASSEETSGYEQYF. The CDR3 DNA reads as TGTGCCAGCAGTGAGGAGACTAGCGGCTACGAGCAGTACTTC.

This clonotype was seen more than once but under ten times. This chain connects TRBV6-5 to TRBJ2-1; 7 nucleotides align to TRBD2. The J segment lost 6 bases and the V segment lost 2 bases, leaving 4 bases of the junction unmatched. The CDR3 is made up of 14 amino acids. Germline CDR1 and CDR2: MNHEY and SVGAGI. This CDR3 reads CASSYGGDVNEQFF. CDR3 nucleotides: TGTGCCAGCAGTTACGGGGGGGACGTCAATGAGCAGTTCTTC.

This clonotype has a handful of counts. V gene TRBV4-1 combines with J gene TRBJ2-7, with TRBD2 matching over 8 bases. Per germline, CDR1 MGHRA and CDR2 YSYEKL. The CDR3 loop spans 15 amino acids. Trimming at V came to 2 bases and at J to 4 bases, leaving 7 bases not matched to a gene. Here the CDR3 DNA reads TGCGCCAGCAGCCAAACGGACGGGAGGGGGTACGAGCAGTACTTC. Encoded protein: CASSQTDGRGYEQYF.

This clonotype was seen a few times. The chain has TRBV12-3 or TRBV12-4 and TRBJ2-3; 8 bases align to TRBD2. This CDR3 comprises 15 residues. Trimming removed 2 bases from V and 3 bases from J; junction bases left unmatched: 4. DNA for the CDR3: TGTGCCAGCAGTTTATCCGGGGGGGCAACAGATACGCAGTATTTT. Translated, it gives CASSLSGGATDTQYF.

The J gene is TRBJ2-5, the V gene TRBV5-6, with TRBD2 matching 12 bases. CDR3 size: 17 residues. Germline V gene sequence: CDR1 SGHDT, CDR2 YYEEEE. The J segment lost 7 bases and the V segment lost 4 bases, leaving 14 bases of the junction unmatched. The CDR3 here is CASSPRTSGAPRGTQYF. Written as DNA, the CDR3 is TGTGCCAGCAGCCCCCGGACTAGCGGGGCCCCCAGGGGGACCCAGTACTTC.

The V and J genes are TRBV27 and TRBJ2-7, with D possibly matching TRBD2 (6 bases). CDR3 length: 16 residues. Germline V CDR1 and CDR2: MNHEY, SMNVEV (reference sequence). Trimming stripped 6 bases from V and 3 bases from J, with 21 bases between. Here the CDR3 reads CASSYGVGTGYYEQYF. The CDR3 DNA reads TGTGCCAGCAGCTATGGTGTCGGGACTGGGTACTACGAGCAGTACTTC.

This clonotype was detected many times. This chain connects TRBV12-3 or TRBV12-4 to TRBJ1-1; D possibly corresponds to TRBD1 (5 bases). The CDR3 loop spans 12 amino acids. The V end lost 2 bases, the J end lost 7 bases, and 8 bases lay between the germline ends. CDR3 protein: CASSLSRVEAFF. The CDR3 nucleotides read TGTGCCAGCAGTTTATCCAGGGTTGAAGCTTTCTTT.

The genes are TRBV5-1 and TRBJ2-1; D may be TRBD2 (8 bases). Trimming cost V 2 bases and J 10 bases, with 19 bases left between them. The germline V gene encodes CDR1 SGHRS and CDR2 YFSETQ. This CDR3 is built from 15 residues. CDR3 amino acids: CASSLGTRGLGEQFF. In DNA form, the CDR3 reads TGCGCCAGCAGCTTAGGGACTAGGGGGCTAGGGGAGCAGTTCTTC.

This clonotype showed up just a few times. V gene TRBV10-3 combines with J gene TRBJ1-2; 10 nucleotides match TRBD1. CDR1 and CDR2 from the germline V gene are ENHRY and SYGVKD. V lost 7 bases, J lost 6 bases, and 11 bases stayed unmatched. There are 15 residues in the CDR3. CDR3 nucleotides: TGTGCCATCATCCATACGCCGGGACAGGGGAATGGCTACACCTTC. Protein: CAIIHTPGQGNGYTF.

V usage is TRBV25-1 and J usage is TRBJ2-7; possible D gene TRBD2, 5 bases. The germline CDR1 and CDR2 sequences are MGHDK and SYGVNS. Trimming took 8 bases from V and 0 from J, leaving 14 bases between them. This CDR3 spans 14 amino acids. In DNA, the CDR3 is TGTGCCAGCTCCCGGACTCAGAGCTCCTACGAGCAGTACTTC. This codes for CASSRTQSSYEQYF.

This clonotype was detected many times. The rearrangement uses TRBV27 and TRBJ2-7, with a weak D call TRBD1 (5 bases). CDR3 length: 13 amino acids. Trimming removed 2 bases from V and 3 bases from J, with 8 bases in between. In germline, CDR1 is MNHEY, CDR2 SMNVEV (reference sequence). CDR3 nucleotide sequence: TGTGCCAGCAGTTTACGTGACAGCTACGAGCAGTACTTC. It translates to CASSLRDSYEQYF.

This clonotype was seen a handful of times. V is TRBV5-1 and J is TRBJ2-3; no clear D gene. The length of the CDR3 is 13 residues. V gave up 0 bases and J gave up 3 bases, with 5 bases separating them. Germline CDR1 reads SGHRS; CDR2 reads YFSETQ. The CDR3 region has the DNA TGCGCCAGCAGCTTGGTAGTTACAGATACGCAGTATTTT. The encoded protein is CASSLVVTDTQYF. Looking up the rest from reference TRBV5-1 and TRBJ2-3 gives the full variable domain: KAGVTQTPRYLIKTRGQQVTLSCSPISGHRSVSWYQQTPGQGLQFLFEYFSETQRNKGNFPGRFSGRQFSNSRSEMNVSTLELGDSALYLCASSLVVTDTQYFGPGTRLTVL.

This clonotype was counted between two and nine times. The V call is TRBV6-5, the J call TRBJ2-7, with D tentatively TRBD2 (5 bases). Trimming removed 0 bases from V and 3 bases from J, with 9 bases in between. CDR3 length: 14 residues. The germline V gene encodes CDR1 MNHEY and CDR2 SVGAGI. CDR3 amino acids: CASSYSTGNYEQYF. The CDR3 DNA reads TGTGCCAGCAGTTACTCGACGGGGAACTACGAGCAGTACTTC.

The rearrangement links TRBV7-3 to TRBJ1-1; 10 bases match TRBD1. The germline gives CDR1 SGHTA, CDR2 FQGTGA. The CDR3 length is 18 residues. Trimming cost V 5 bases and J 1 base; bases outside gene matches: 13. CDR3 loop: CASSPTAGTGDRNTEAFF. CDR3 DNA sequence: TGTGCCAGCAGCCCGACCGCGGGGACAGGGGATAGGAACACTGAAGCTTTCTTT. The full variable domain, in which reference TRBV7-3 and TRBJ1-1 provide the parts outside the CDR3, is GAGVSQTPSNKVTEKGKYVELRCDPISGHTALYWYRQSLGQGPEFLIYFQGTGAADDSGLPNDRFFAVRPEGSVSTLKIQRTERGDSAVYLCASSPTAGTGDRNTEAFFGQGTRLTVV.

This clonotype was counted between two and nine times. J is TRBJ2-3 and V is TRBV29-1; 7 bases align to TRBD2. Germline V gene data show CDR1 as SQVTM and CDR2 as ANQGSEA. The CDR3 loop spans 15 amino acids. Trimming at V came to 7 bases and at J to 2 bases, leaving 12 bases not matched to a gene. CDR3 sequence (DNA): TGCAGCGCAATATCACGGGAGGAAAACACAGATACGCAGTATTTT. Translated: CSAISREENTDTQYF.

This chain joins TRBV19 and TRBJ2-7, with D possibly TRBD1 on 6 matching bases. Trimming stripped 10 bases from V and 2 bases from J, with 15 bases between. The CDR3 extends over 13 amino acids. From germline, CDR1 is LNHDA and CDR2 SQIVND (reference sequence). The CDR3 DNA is TGTGCCACGAAGATGGGGGCGGCCTACGAGCAGTACTTC. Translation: CATKMGAAYEQYF.

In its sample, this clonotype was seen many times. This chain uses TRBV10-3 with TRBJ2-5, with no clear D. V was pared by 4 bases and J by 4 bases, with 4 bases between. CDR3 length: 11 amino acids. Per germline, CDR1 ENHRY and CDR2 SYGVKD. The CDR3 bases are TGTGCCATCAGTGTGGGAGAGACCCAGTACTTC. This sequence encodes CAISVGETQYF.

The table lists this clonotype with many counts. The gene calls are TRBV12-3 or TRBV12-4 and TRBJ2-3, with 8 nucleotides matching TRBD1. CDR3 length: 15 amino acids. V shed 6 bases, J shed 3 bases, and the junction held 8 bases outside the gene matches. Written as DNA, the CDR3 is TGTGCCAGCAGCCCCGCAGGGGGCTTAACAGATACGCAGTATTTT. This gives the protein CASSPAGGLTDTQYF.

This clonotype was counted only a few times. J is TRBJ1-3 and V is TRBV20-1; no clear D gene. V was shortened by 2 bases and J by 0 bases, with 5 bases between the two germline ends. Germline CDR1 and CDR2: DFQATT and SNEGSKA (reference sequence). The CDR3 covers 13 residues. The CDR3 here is CSARWSSGNTIYF. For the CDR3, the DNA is TGCAGTGCTAGATGGAGCTCTGGAAACACCATATATTTT.

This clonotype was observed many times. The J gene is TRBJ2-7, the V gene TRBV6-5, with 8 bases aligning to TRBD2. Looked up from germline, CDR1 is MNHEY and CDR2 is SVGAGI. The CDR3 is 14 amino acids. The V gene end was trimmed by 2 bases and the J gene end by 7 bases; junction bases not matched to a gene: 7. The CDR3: CASSYGPGGWEQYF. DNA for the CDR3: TGTGCCAGCAGTTACGGCCCGGGAGGGTGGGAGCAGTACTTC.

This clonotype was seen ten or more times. The CDR3 DNA reads TGCAGCGCGGGACTAGCGGTAATCTCCTACAATGAGCAGTTCTTC. It yields the protein CSAGLAVISYNEQFF. The V and J genes are TRBV29-1 and TRBJ2-1; 11 bases align to TRBD2. The length of the CDR3 is 15 residues. Unmatched junction bases numbered 5, after V lost 7 bases and J lost 0 bases. Per the germline V gene, CDR1 is SQVTM and CDR2 is ANQGSEA.

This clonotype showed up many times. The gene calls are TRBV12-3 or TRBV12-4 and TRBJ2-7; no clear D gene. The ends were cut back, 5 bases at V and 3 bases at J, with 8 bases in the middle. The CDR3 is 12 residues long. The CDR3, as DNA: TGTGCCAGCAGTCCGGCCAACTACGAGCAGTACTTC. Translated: CASSPANYEQYF.

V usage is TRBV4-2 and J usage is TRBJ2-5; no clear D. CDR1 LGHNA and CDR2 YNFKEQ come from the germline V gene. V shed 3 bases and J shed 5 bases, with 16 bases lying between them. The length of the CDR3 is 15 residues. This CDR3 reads CASSQRTGEMETQYF. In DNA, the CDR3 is TGTGCCAGCAGCCAGAGGACGGGTGAGATGGAGACCCAGTACTTC.

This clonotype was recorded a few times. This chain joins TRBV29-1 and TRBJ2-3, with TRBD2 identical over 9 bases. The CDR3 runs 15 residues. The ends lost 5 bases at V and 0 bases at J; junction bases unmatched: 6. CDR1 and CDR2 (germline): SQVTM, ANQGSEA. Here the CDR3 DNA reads TGCAGCGTTTCTTTAGCGGGGGTTAGCACAGATACGCAGTATTTT. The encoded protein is CSVSLAGVSTDTQYF.